This T cell receptor (beta chain) was sequenced during a study of cytotoxic CD8 clonotypes in ibrutinib-treated CLL. On the study more broadly: Patients attained roughly 25 partial and 2 complete responses; at median approximately 64 months, roughly 15 remained remitted while around twelve progressed. Samples averaged about 260,000 productive templates and approximately 100,000 productive rearrangements. Points from the study as a whole: Progressing patients had sampling times that differed from those of sustained-remission patients.

Points on this clone: Its antigen is currently unknown.

The planned depth of sequencing spanned 1 in 200,000 to 1 in 1 million T cells. This table comes from immunoSEQ multiplex PCR, and its TCRdb copy is limited to in-frame clones, with some not included. The sample lists 270,000 or so clones, approximately 76% occurring once. The CDR3 covers 13 residues. In germline, CDR1 is SGHAT, CDR2 FQNNGV. J gave up 6 bases and V 4 bases, and 5 bases lay outside the gene matches. The sequencing here drew on PBMCs, taken at disease progression, from a patient treated with ibrutinib. This clonotype originated in a human donor with chronic lymphocytic leukemia. J is TRBJ1-2 and V is TRBV11-2, with TRBD1 identical over 7 bases. The CDR3 DNA reads as TGTGCCAGCAGCTCGACAGGGCCCGATGGCTACACCTTC. Amino acid sequence: CASSSTGPDGYTF.